Shown below are 27 T cell receptor beta chains from a single sample sequenced in a study of T-cell memory formation after mild COVID-19. TCRdb redid the calling of the 5' RACE reads with MiXCR, one entry per CDR3 protein. Counted here are roughly 130,000 distinct CDR3 sequences, about a sixth occurring once; the ten biggest clones make up about 5%. Input material: PBMCs or a T cell subset sorted from them (not recorded which). The receptors shown here come from a man aged 18 to 29 who had mild COVID-19 (a few samples of this study predate the infection). Cell type and time point are not known.

This clonotype was found many times. CDR3 DNA sequence: TGTGCCAGCAGTTTTGAGGGACAGGGTCACACTGAAGCTTTCTTT. This gives the protein CASSFEGQGHTEAFF. The chain links TRBV27 to TRBJ1-1; 9 bases map to TRBD1. J was trimmed by 3 bases and V by 3 bases; bases with no gene match: 5. The germline V gene has CDR1 MNHEY and CDR2 SMNVEV (reference sequence). The CDR3 loop spans 15 amino acids.

The genes are TRBV5-1 and TRBJ2-7; D might be TRBD2 (7 bases). With 3 bases removed from V and 7 bases from J, the gap between germline ends came to 20 bases. The germline V gene encodes CDR1 SGHRS and CDR2 YFSETQ. The CDR3 is 15 residues long. CDR3 residues: CASSSWGGGNEEQYF. CDR3 sequence (DNA): TGCGCCAGCAGCTCCTGGGGGGGCGGCAATGAGGAGCAGTACTTC.

This clonotype showed up just a few times. The V and J genes are TRBV18 and TRBJ2-5; D gene ambiguous. V was clipped by 0 bases and J by 5 bases, with 10 bases between them. The CDR3 sequence is 14 residues long. Germline lookup yields CDR1 KGHSH and CDR2 LQKENI. The CDR3 region has the DNA TGTGCCAGCTCACCACCGTCTGGAAGGGAGACCCAGTACTTC. As protein: CASSPPSGRETQYF.

The rearrangement links TRBV10-3 to TRBJ1-2; weak D call: TRBD1 (6 bases). V was cut by 4 bases and J by 2 bases, with 11 bases left in between. The CDR3 spans 14 residues. Germline-derived CDR1 and CDR2 are ENHRY and SYGVKD. The CDR3 sequence is CAISATGGNYGYTF. The CDR3 region has the DNA TGTGCCATCAGTGCGACAGGTGGCAACTATGGCTACACCTTC.

The gene calls are TRBV7-9 and TRBJ2-3; D may be TRBD2 (5 bases). The germline gives CDR1 SEHNR, CDR2 FQNEAQ (reference sequence). Deletions cut 1 base from V and 8 bases from J, with 10 bases between. The CDR3 sequence is 13 residues long. Written as DNA, the CDR3 is TGTGCCAGCAGCTTAGAAGGACTGGTTACGCAGTATTTT. The encoded protein is CASSLEGLVTQYF. Variable domain in full (rest from reference TRBV7-9 and TRBJ2-3): DTGVSQNPRHKITKRGQNVTFRCDPISEHNRLYWYRQTLGQGPEFLTYFQNEAQLEKSRLLSDRFSAERPKGSFSTLEIQRTEQGDSAMYLCASSLEGLVTQYFGPGTRLTVL.

The genes are TRBV12-3 or TRBV12-4 and TRBJ2-5; D not certain. The CDR3 covers 14 residues. V was shortened by 3 bases and J by 0 bases, with 8 bases between the two germline ends. CDR3 protein: CASSFAAYQETQYF. CDR3 nucleotide sequence: TGTGCCAGCAGTTTTGCAGCGTACCAAGAGACCCAGTACTTC.

This chain joins TRBV27 and TRBJ2-2; no reliable D call. CDR1 is MNHEY, CDR2 SMNVEV, per germline (reference sequence). The CDR3 runs 14 residues. Trimming left V 4 bases short and J 7 bases short, with 13 bases between. CDR3 DNA: TGTGCCAGCAGTTGGACCGTAGGGATCGGGGAGCTGTTTTTT. This translates into CASSWTVGIGELFF.

The chain joins TRBV12-5 to TRBJ2-7; 9 bases are shared with TRBD2. The germline gives CDR1 LGHNT, CDR2 FRNRAP. CDR3 size: 17 residues. Unmatched junction bases numbered 11, after V lost 0 bases and J lost 5 bases. The CDR3: CASGLVLGGGASNEQYF. CDR3 coding DNA: TGTGCTAGTGGTTTGGTACTGGGCGGGGGGGCCTCAAACGAGCAGTACTTC.

The J gene is TRBJ1-4, the V gene TRBV30, with TRBD1 as a possible D gene (5 bases). This CDR3 is built from 14 residues. Trimming stripped 1 base from V and 5 bases from J, with 11 bases between. Germline values: CDR1 GTSNPN, CDR2 SVGIG (reference sequence). This CDR3 is CAWSAGTSNEKLFF. The CDR3 DNA sequence: TGTGCCTGGAGTGCCGGGACGTCGAATGAAAAACTGTTTTTT.

This clonotype appeared a few times. This chain links TRBV7-9 with TRBJ2-7, with 8 bases matching TRBD2. The CDR3 contains 18 residues. The germline CDR1 and CDR2 sequences are SEHNR and FQNEAQ (reference sequence). V was pared by 2 bases and J by 2 bases, with 14 bases of the junction left unmatched. CDR3 region: CASSLPLRSAGGAYEQYF. CDR3 in DNA: TGTGCCAGCAGCTTACCCCTGAGGTCTGCGGGGGGCGCCTACGAGCAGTACTTC.

This clonotype was observed a single time. J is TRBJ2-2 and V is TRBV3-1, with D unclear. V lost 2 bases, J lost 4 bases, and 8 bases lay in between. Germline-derived CDR1 and CDR2 are LGHDT and YNNKEL (reference sequence). The CDR3 contains 14 residues. The CDR3 here is CASSQRVITGELFF. The CDR3 nucleotides read TGTGCCAGCAGCCAAAGGGTCATCACCGGGGAGCTGTTTTTT.

This clonotype was recorded a few times. V is TRBV4-3 and J is TRBJ1-2; D gene ambiguous. V dropped 0 bases and J dropped 9 bases, with 11 bases sitting between them. This CDR3 has 13 residues. Germline V lookup: CDR1 LGHNA, CDR2 YSLEER. The CDR3 sequence is CASSQENFGSYTF. Written as DNA, the CDR3 is TGCGCCAGCAGCCAAGAGAACTTTGGTAGCTACACCTTC.

This chain connects TRBV6-1 to TRBJ2-3, with TRBD2 matching over 9 bases. The V segment lost 7 bases and the J segment 6 bases; nucleotides outside the gene matches: 17. The CDR3 length is 17 residues. Germline V gene lookup returns CDR1 MNHNS and CDR2 SASEGT. The CDR3 region is CASMRVTLGLAGDTQYF. For the CDR3, the DNA is TGTGCCAGCATGAGGGTCACATTGGGACTAGCAGGGGATACGCAGTATTTT.

This clonotype has more than one count but fewer than ten. This chain links TRBV7-9 with TRBJ1-3; D remains ambiguous. With 7 bases removed from V and 2 bases from J, the gap between germline ends came to 21 bases. The CDR3 extends over 17 amino acids. Looked up from germline, CDR1 is SEHNR and CDR2 is FQNEAQ (reference sequence). As DNA, the CDR3 is TGTGCCAGCATAAAAAATCATGGGGTAGCGACTGGAAACACCATATATTTT. As protein: CASIKNHGVATGNTIYF.

The chain has TRBV15 and TRBJ1-1; 8 nucleotides line up with TRBD1. V shed 1 base and J 7 bases; nucleotides not matched to a gene: 5. Germline lookup yields CDR1 LNHNV and CDR2 YYDKDF (reference sequence). This CDR3 has 14 amino acids. The CDR3 DNA is TGTGCCACCAGCAGAGTGTACGACAGGGGTGAAGCTTTCTTT. Translating gives CATSRVYDRGEAFF.

The chain combines TRBV18 with TRBJ2-7, with a weak D call TRBD1 (6 bases). The CDR3 contains 13 residues. V gave up 6 bases and J gave up 1 base, with 10 bases separating them. Germline V gene data show CDR1 as KGHSH and CDR2 as LQKENI. The CDR3 DNA follows: TGTGCCAGCTCGACAGGTTTGTCCTACGAGCAGTACTTC. Its protein product is CASSTGLSYEQYF.

This clonotype has just a few counts. The chain links TRBV7-9 to TRBJ2-6; 11 bases line up with TRBD1. V lost 5 bases, J lost 3 bases, and 9 bases stayed unmatched. This CDR3 is 18 amino acids long. Germline-derived CDR1 and CDR2 are SEHNR and FQNEAQ (reference sequence). The CDR3 sequence: CASSPGQGALRGANVLTF. DNA for the CDR3: TGTGCCAGCAGCCCCGGACAGGGGGCTCTTCGTGGGGCCAACGTCCTGACTTTC. The full variable domain, completed using reference TRBV7-9 and TRBJ2-6, is DTGVSQNPRHKITKRGQNVTFRCDPISEHNRLYWYRQTLGQGPEFLTYFQNEAQLEKSRLLSDRFSAERPKGSFSTLEIQRTEQGDSAMYLCASSPGQGALRGANVLTFGAGSRLTVL.

This clonotype showed up just a few times. At one end the junction does not follow the germline gene, possibly because of a read error. The rearrangement links TRBV6-2 or TRBV6-3 to TRBJ2-7, with D uncertain. The germline V gene encodes CDR1 MNHEY and CDR2 SVGEGT. The CDR3 spans 12 residues. The CDR3 region is CASSWVSYEQCF. The CDR3 nucleotides are TGTGCCAGCAGTTGGGTGTCCTACGAGCAGTGCTTC.

The chain employs TRBV4-3 and TRBJ2-3; TRBD2 is a possible D gene (6 bases). Germline V gives CDR1 LGHNA, CDR2 YSLEER. The CDR3 sequence is 16 residues long. Trimming removed 2 bases at V and 1 base at J, with 13 bases between. The CDR3: CASSQSAGTRTDTQYF. The CDR3 DNA reads as TGCGCCAGCAGCCAAAGTGCGGGGACGCGCACAGATACGCAGTATTTT.

The CDR3 DNA is TGTGCCAGCAGCCTTAACCTCTTACCGCAGTTCTTC. Its translation is CASSLNLLPQFF. This rearrangement joins TRBV3-1 to TRBJ2-1; D is undetermined. The germline V and J ends were trimmed by 4 bases and 12 bases, with 13 bases remaining between them. In germline, CDR1 is LGHDT, CDR2 YNNKEL (reference sequence). The CDR3 has 12 residues.

The chain is built from TRBV10-3 and TRBJ2-4, with D possibly TRBD2 on 5 matching bases. Germline V gene sequence: CDR1 ENHRY, CDR2 SYGVKD. There are 15 residues in the CDR3. The V end was cut by 5 bases, the J end by 0 bases, with 11 bases between. As DNA, the CDR3 is TGTGCCATCAGTTCGGGGTCCCTAGCCAAAAACATTCAGTACTTC. The encoded protein is CAISSGSLAKNIQYF.

In this sample, this clonotype turned up many times. The rearrangement uses TRBV5-1 and TRBJ2-1; perhaps TRBD2 as D (6 bases). The CDR3 is made up of 14 amino acids. V lost 2 bases and J lost 10, with 16 bases in between. Germline V gives CDR1 SGHRS, CDR2 YFSETQ. The CDR3 nucleotides read TGCGCCAGCAGCTTATTAAAGGACGGAGGGGAGCAGTTCTTC. This encodes CASSLLKDGGEQFF.

The chain carries TRBV6-6 and TRBJ2-7, with 11 bases lining up with TRBD1. V gave up 0 bases and J gave up 5 bases; unmatched junction bases: 12. This CDR3 has 18 residues. From germline, CDR1 is MNHNY and CDR2 SVGAGI (reference sequence). The DNA of the CDR3 is TGTGCCAGCAGTTACTCCCTCCCGGGACAGGGGGATTTCCACGAGCAGTACTTC. Its translation: CASSYSLPGQGDFHEQYF.

The table lists this clonotype with many counts. The chain joins TRBV3-1 to TRBJ2-5, with D hard to call. Between the trimmed V and J ends, which lost 6 bases and 5 bases, there was a span of 7 bases. CDR1 and CDR2 (germline): LGHDT, YNNKEL (reference sequence). The CDR3 totals 11 residues. CDR3 sequence reads: CASRLLETQYF. The CDR3 coding sequence is TGTGCCAGCAGACTCCTCGAGACCCAGTACTTC.

This chain links TRBV6-2 or TRBV6-3 with TRBJ2-2; TRBD2 aligns across 8 bases. Trimming at V came to 6 bases and at J to 5 bases, leaving 8 bases not matched to a gene. The CDR3 is 15 residues long. Germline CDR1 reads MNHEY; CDR2 reads SVGEGT. The chain's CDR3 is CASRSWRGETGELFF. The CDR3 DNA sequence: TGTGCCAGCAGGAGTTGGCGGGGGGAGACCGGGGAGCTGTTTTTT.

This clonotype was observed a handful of times. The V call is TRBV29-1, the J call TRBJ2-5, with 10 bases lining up with TRBD2. Germline V gives CDR1 SQVTM, CDR2 ANQGSEA. With V trimmed by 4 bases and J by 2 bases, 7 bases remained unmatched. There are 15 residues in the CDR3. CDR3 in DNA: TGCAGCGTTGCGGCTAGCGGGGGAGGGCAAGAGACCCAGTACTTC. Translation: CSVAASGGGQETQYF.

By share of the sample, this clonotype is medium-sized. J is TRBJ2-6 and V is TRBV4-3; D call uncertain. V was cut by 0 bases and J by 0 bases, with 12 bases left in between. The CDR3 is 18 amino acids. Per the germline V gene, CDR1 is LGHNA and CDR2 is YSLEER. DNA for the CDR3: TGCGCCAGCAGCCAAGATCGTGCATTCGGCTCTGGGGCCAACGTCCTGACTTTC. It yields the protein CASSQDRAFGSGANVLTF.